The next 8 T cell receptor beta chains were all read from a single sample in a study of shared clonotypes between healthy human individuals (dated by TCRdb to about 2020). Libraries were prepared through the immunoSEQ multiplex PCR assay. TCRdb obtained this table from immuneACCESS and retained in-frame rearrangements with V and J assigned. These tables miss some clones; where compared with another copy, unresolved V genes account for less than half of the shortfall, and the remainder is unexplained. Recorded for this sample are about 2.2 million clones; approximately 92% of them occurred a single time. 1.5% to 2% of the sample belongs to the ten largest clones. CD8 naive samples were CD45RO-negative cells positively selected for CCR7, giving a CD45RA+CCR7+ population that excluded TemRA cells. The material sequenced was naive CD8+ T cells from PBMCs. Per the publication, the cell subset or site label means: CD45RA+CCR7+. These receptors all come from a man aged 18 to 30 in good health. Some clones in this sample may be carry-over from other donors' samples.

V is TRBV19 and J is TRBJ1-2, with TRBD1 matching 8 bases. Germline V gene sequence: CDR1 LNHDA, CDR2 SQIVND (reference sequence). There are 14 residues in the CDR3. V was clipped by 5 bases and J by 7 bases; unmatched bases: 9. CDR3 in amino acids: CASSQRTGLSGYTF. As DNA, the CDR3 is TGTGCCAGTAGTCAAAGGACAGGGCTAAGTGGCTACACCTTC.

The chain carries TRBV4-1 and TRBJ1-4; D perhaps matches TRBD1 (6 bases). Germline CDR1 reads MGHRA; CDR2 reads YSYEKL. CDR3 length equals 17 residues. V gave up 1 base and J gave up 4 bases, with 16 bases separating them. CDR3 protein: CASSQVPVTGSNEKLFF. The CDR3 DNA follows: TGCGCCAGCAGCCAAGTCCCAGTGACAGGAAGTAATGAAAAACTGTTTTTT.

The CDR3 coding sequence is TGTGCCAGCACCACTTCCGACAGGGTAGAGACCCAGTACTTC. It yields the protein CASTTSDRVETQYF. The rearrangement links TRBV7-6 to TRBJ2-5; 7 nucleotides line up with TRBD1. The CDR3 loop spans 14 amino acids. The V segment lost 7 bases and the J segment 4 bases; nucleotides outside the gene matches: 9. Germline V gene sequence: CDR1 SGHVS, CDR2 FNYEAQ. The full variable domain, its missing parts supplied by reference TRBV7-6 and TRBJ2-5, is GAGVSQSPRYKVTKRGQDVALRCDPISGHVSLYWYRQALGQGPEFLTYFNYEAQQDKSGLPNDRFSAERPEGSISTLTIQRTEQRDSAMYRCASTTSDRVETQYFGPGTRLLVL.

This chain links TRBV6-5 with TRBJ2-7; no firm D call. V lost 0 bases and J 3 bases, leaving 6 bases between the germline ends. The CDR3 extends over 13 amino acids. From germline, CDR1 is MNHEY and CDR2 SVGAGI. CDR3 protein: CASSYSPFYEQYF. The CDR3 DNA reads TGTGCCAGCAGTTACTCGCCCTTCTACGAGCAGTACTTC.

J is TRBJ1-2 and V is TRBV12-5; 8 bases are shared with TRBD1. Losses at the gene ends were 5 bases for V and 4 bases for J; bases not matched to a gene: 24. The CDR3 spans 20 residues. Germline lookup yields CDR1 LGHNT and CDR2 FRNRAP. The CDR3 region is CASGISRPTGDLHPGYGYTF. The CDR3 bases are TGTGCTAGTGGTATCAGTCGTCCGACAGGGGACCTCCACCCTGGCTATGGCTACACCTTC. Full variable domain (outside the CDR3, taken from reference TRBV12-5 and TRBJ1-2): DARVTQTPRHKVTEMGQEVTMRCQPILGHNTVFWYRQTMMQGLELLAYFRNRAPLDDSGMPKDRFSAEMPDATLATLKIQPSEPRDSAVYFCASGISRPTGDLHPGYGYTFGSGTRLTVV.

The chain joins TRBV19 to TRBJ1-1; D is perhaps TRBD1 (6 bases). V was pared by 4 bases and J by 0 bases, with 15 bases between. From germline, CDR1 is LNHDA and CDR2 SQIVND (reference sequence). CDR3 length: 16 residues. The chain's CDR3 is CASSKLPGALNTEAFF. CDR3 nucleotide sequence: TGTGCCAGTAGTAAGTTGCCAGGGGCTTTGAACACTGAAGCTTTCTTT.

This clone was detected once. This chain joins TRBV2 and TRBJ1-5; no definite D call. This CDR3 spans 13 amino acids. CDR1 and CDR2 (germline): SNHLY, FYNNEI. V was clipped by 0 bases and J by 5 bases, with 5 bases between them. The CDR3 DNA follows: TGTGCCAGCAGTGAAGCTAAATATCAGCCCCAGCATTTT. This translates into CASSEAKYQPQHF.

A word on this clone: The junction shows a germline mismatch at one end, possibly a read error. The chain joins TRBV2 to TRBJ1-2; the D gene is possibly TRBD1 (5 bases). The CDR3 runs to 13 residues. Per germline, CDR1 SNHLY and CDR2 FYNNEI. The CDR3 protein is CASSDGGIVAFGF. The CDR3 nucleotides are TGTGCCAGCAGTGATGGGGGGATCGTCGCTTTCGGCTTC.